The 29 T cell receptor beta chains listed next were all sequenced from one sample in a study of blood T cell repertoires in COVID-19. The data were produced by immunoSEQ multiplex PCR, yet TCRdb's version contains in-frame clones alone and is incomplete. This table holds roughly 26,000 clones, 75% to 90% found once. The sample consisted of peripheral blood. These receptors originate from a human donor with active COVID-19. The donor label of this sample is uncertain.

This clone was detected once. The gene calls are TRBV19 and TRBJ2-3; TRBD1 aligns across 7 bases. Trimming took 4 bases from V and 2 from J; bases not matched to a gene: 12. Looked up from germline, CDR1 is LNHDA and CDR2 is SQIVND (reference sequence). The CDR3 runs to 17 residues. CDR3 protein: CASSTSPTGPFTDTQYF. In nucleotides, the CDR3 is TGTGCCAGTAGTACCTCCCCGACAGGGCCATTCACAGATACGCAGTATTTT.

This chain links TRBV11-3 with TRBJ2-2; 7 bases map to TRBD2. The CDR3 is 15 residues long. V was clipped by 3 bases and J by 4 bases; unmatched bases: 5. Per the germline V gene, CDR1 is SGHNT and CDR2 is YENEEA. The CDR3 region is CASSFGGSSTGELFF. For the CDR3, the DNA is TGTGCCAGCAGCTTCGGCGGGAGTTCCACCGGGGAGCTGTTTTTT. Full variable domain (missing parts from reference TRBV11-3 and TRBJ2-2): EAGVVQSPRYKIIEKKQPVAFWCNPISGHNTLYWYLQNLGQGPELLIRYENEEAVDDSQLPKDRFSAERLKGVDSTLKIQPAELGDSAVYLCASSFGGSSTGELFFGEGSRLTVL.

The rearrangement joins TRBV24-1 to TRBJ2-1, with TRBD2 identical over 7 bases. J lost 6 bases, V lost 3 bases, and 4 bases had no gene match. Per germline, CDR1 KGHDR and CDR2 SFDVKD. The CDR3 covers 14 residues. CDR3: CATSDPGTTNEQFF. The DNA of the CDR3 is TGTGCCACCAGTGATCCCGGGACTACCAATGAGCAGTTCTTC.

This rearrangement joins TRBV3-1 (or the pseudogene TRBV3-2) to TRBJ2-3; 8 positions agree with TRBD2. With 2 bases clipped from V and 5 bases from J, the junction kept 6 bases outside the gene matches. The germline V gene has CDR1 LGHDT and CDR2 YNNKEL (reference sequence). This CDR3 comprises 15 residues. This CDR3 reads CASSQSSLAGDTQYF. As DNA, the CDR3 is TGTGCCAGCAGCCAAAGTAGTCTAGCGGGAGATACGCAGTATTTT.

The rearrangement links TRBV14 to TRBJ1-1; the D gene is possibly TRBD1 (6 bases). This CDR3 has 14 amino acids. In germline, CDR1 is SGHDN, CDR2 FVKESK. V lost 4 bases and J 1 base, leaving 10 bases between the germline ends. The CDR3 DNA follows: TGTGCCAGCAGCCTCGTACAGGGGAACACTGAAGCTTTCTTT. This encodes CASSLVQGNTEAFF.

The rearrangement links TRBV7-3 to TRBJ2-5; 7 bases fit TRBD1. There are 14 residues in the CDR3. Germline assignment: CDR1 SGHTA and CDR2 FQGTGA. Trimming removed 5 bases from V and 3 bases from J; junction bases left unmatched: 6. CDR3: CASSAWDSKETQYF. CDR3 coding DNA: TGTGCCAGCAGCGCGTGGGACAGTAAAGAGACCCAGTACTTC.

Only one count was recorded for this clone. The J gene is TRBJ2-3, the V gene TRBV7-9, with 7 bases that match TRBD2. Per the germline V gene, CDR1 is SEHNR and CDR2 is FQNEAQ (reference sequence). Trimming removed 3 bases from V and 5 bases from J; junction bases left unmatched: 11. This CDR3 region has 16 residues. The CDR3 loop reads CASSLGPGTGGDTQYF. The CDR3 region has the DNA TGTGCCAGCAGCTTGGGACCAGGGACGGGAGGAGATACGCAGTATTTT.

This rearrangement joins TRBV20-1 to TRBJ2-5; 12 bases fit TRBD2. Germline V gene sequence: CDR1 DFQATT, CDR2 SNEGSKA (reference sequence). The CDR3 has 15 residues. V lost 3 bases to trimming and J lost 9 bases; unmatched junction nucleotides: 11. The CDR3 region is CSASVSFRTSGAQYF. The CDR3 DNA sequence: TGCAGTGCTAGTGTCTCATTTAGGACTAGCGGGGCCCAGTACTTC.

CDR3 sequence: CASSLEGSGTLNTGELFF. DNA for the CDR3: TGTGCCAGCAGCTTAGAAGGGTCAGGGACTCTTAACACCGGGGAGCTGTTTTTT. V is TRBV11-2 and J is TRBJ2-2, with TRBD2 as a possible D gene (6 bases). Germline CDR1 reads SGHAT; CDR2 reads FQNNGV. This CDR3 has 18 residues. The V gene lost 0 bases and the J gene lost 2 bases, with 16 bases spanning the gap.

The chain is built from TRBV6-1 and TRBJ1-1; D is ambiguous. Trimming left V 1 base short and J 2 bases short, with 5 bases between. The CDR3 runs 13 residues. The germline V gene encodes CDR1 MNHNS and CDR2 SASEGT. CDR3 coding DNA: TGTGCCAGCAGTGAAGTCCCAAACACTGAAGCTTTCTTT. Its protein is CASSEVPNTEAFF.

This clone was seen just once. This chain joins TRBV5-5 and TRBJ1-5; 7 positions agree with TRBD1. With V trimmed by 4 bases and J by 0 bases, 7 bases remained unmatched. The germline gives CDR1 SGHKS, CDR2 YYEKEE (reference sequence). The CDR3 loop spans 16 amino acids. CDR3: CASSRGQPYSNQPQHF. The CDR3 bases are TGTGCCAGCAGCCGGGGACAGCCCTATAGCAATCAGCCCCAGCATTTT.

The gene calls are TRBV27 and TRBJ2-1, with 8 bases fitting TRBD1. V shed 3 bases, J shed 7 bases, and the junction held 8 bases outside the gene matches. The CDR3 spans 15 residues. Germline CDR1 reads MNHEY; CDR2 reads SMNVEV (reference sequence). Written as DNA, the CDR3 is TGTGCCAGCAGTTTCGGGACAGGTGGCATGAATGAGCAGTTCTTC. Its translation: CASSFGTGGMNEQFF.

V is TRBV4-1 and J is TRBJ2-4; no clear D gene. Germline V gene sequence: CDR1 MGHRA, CDR2 YSYEKL. V shed 0 bases and J shed 0 bases, with 12 bases lying between them. CDR3 length: 17 amino acids. The CDR3 sequence is CASSQDSTALAKNIQYF. The CDR3 DNA reads as TGCGCCAGCAGCCAAGATTCTACAGCCTTAGCCAAAAACATTCAGTACTTC.

This sequence joins TRBV11-3 and TRBJ2-1; 7 bases are a match to TRBD2. The V segment lost 5 bases and the J segment 3 bases; nucleotides outside the gene matches: 7. Germline CDR1 reads SGHNT; CDR2 reads YENEEA. This CDR3 is 15 amino acids long. The CDR3 is CASSAELASYNEQFF. The CDR3, as DNA: TGTGCCAGCAGCGCCGAACTAGCGAGCTACAATGAGCAGTTCTTC.

The gene calls are TRBV3-1 (or the pseudogene TRBV3-2) and TRBJ1-6; D remains unclear. CDR3 length: 12 residues. V was cut by 11 bases and J by 0 bases, with 5 bases left in between. Germline lookup yields CDR1 LGHDT and CDR2 YNNKEL (reference sequence). CDR3 loop: CAGSSYNSPLHF. In DNA form, the CDR3 reads TGTGCCGGGAGCTCCTATAATTCACCCCTCCACTTT.

The chain has TRBV15 and TRBJ2-1; 15 positions match TRBD2. J lost 3 bases, V lost 3 bases, and 9 bases had no gene match. The CDR3 consists of 19 residues. CDR1 is LNHNV and CDR2 is YYDKDF in the germline V gene (reference sequence). The CDR3 spells CATSSPGTSGGPGYNEQFF. The CDR3 region has the DNA TGTGCCACCAGCAGCCCCGGGACTAGCGGGGGGCCGGGCTACAATGAGCAGTTCTTC. The full variable domain, completed using reference TRBV15 and TRBJ2-1, is DAMVIQNPRYQVTQFGKPVTLSCSQTLNHNVMYWYQQKSSQAPKLLFHYYDKDFNNEADTPDNFQSRRPNTSFCFLDIRSPGLGDTAMYLCATSSPGTSGGPGYNEQFFGPGTRLTVL.

This chain joins TRBV4-2 and TRBJ1-6; 9 bases align to TRBD1. Germline values: CDR1 LGHNA, CDR2 YNFKEQ. The CDR3 has 16 amino acids. V shed 3 bases and J 7 bases; nucleotides not matched to a gene: 7. CDR3 in amino acids: CASSQPPGQGNSPLHF. CDR3 nucleotides: TGTGCCAGCAGCCAGCCCCCCGGACAGGGGAATTCACCCCTCCACTTT.

The chain combines TRBV27 with TRBJ1-2; the D is unclear. In germline, CDR1 is MNHEY, CDR2 SMNVEV (reference sequence). There are 16 residues in the CDR3. The ends were cut back, 0 bases at V and 0 bases at J, with 11 bases in the middle. The CDR3 reads CASSLSRKLANYGYTF. CDR3 sequence (DNA): TGTGCCAGCAGTTTATCACGGAAACTAGCTAACTATGGCTACACCTTC.

The chain recombines TRBV7-8 with TRBJ2-7; a possible D gene is TRBD2 (5 bases). This CDR3 has 14 amino acids. Per germline, CDR1 SGHVS and CDR2 FQNEAQ. Trimming removed 0 bases from V and 6 bases from J, with 12 bases in between. CDR3 region: CASSLAELVGEQYF. CDR3 in DNA: TGTGCCAGCAGCTTAGCGGAACTAGTCGGCGAGCAGTACTTC.

CDR3 amino acids: CATSGSLERDTQYF. The DNA of the CDR3 is TGTGCCACCAGCGGGAGTTTAGAGAGAGATACGCAGTATTTT. The rearrangement links TRBV15 to TRBJ2-3; weak D call: TRBD2 (5 bases). V was pared by 5 bases and J by 5 bases, with 14 bases between. The germline V gene has CDR1 LNHNV and CDR2 YYDKDF (reference sequence). The length of the CDR3 is 14 residues.

The chain combines TRBV7-2 with TRBJ2-1, with 8 bases aligning to TRBD2. The CDR3 has 16 amino acids. V trimming: 1 base; J trimming: 4 bases; junction bases outside the gene matches: 6. Germline V CDR1 and CDR2: SGHTA, FQGNSA. CDR3 in amino acids: CASSLVGGAPYNEQFF. CDR3 coding DNA: TGTGCCAGCAGCTTAGTCGGGGGGGCCCCTTACAATGAGCAGTTCTTC.

The chain uses TRBV28 and TRBJ2-3; maybe TRBD1 (5 bases). This CDR3 has 14 residues. V was cut by 1 base and J by 5 bases, with 10 bases left in between. CDR1 is MDHEN and CDR2 is SYDVKM in the germline V gene. The CDR3 DNA reads TGTGCCAGCAGTTTATCCCCAGGGAAAGATACGCAGTATTTT. It is translated as CASSLSPGKDTQYF.

V is TRBV9 and J is TRBJ2-5; 11 nucleotides agree with TRBD2. Germline lookup yields CDR1 SGDLS and CDR2 YYNGEE. The CDR3 totals 16 residues. V was clipped by 0 bases and J by 5 bases; unmatched bases: 6. CDR3 bases: TGTGCCAGCAGCGTAGCTCAACTAGCGGGAGCTGAGACCCAGTACTTC. Encoded protein: CASSVAQLAGAETQYF.

In this sample, this clone turned up once. The V gene is TRBV2, the J gene TRBJ2-1, with 13 bases aligning to TRBD2. Looked up from germline, CDR1 is SNHLY and CDR2 is FYNNEI. This CDR3 contains 15 residues. V trimming: 7 bases; J trimming: 2 bases; junction bases outside the gene matches: 2. CDR3 nucleotides: TGTGCCAGCAAGGGGACTAGCGGGGCCTACAATGAGCAGTTCTTC. This sequence encodes CASKGTSGAYNEQFF.

V is TRBV27 and J is TRBJ2-5; TRBD2 might be the D (6 bases). V lost 4 bases, J lost 3 bases, and 9 bases lay in between. From germline, CDR1 is MNHEY and CDR2 SMNVEV (reference sequence). The CDR3 sequence is 13 residues long. This CDR3 is CASSYVAEETQYF. For the CDR3, the DNA is TGTGCCAGCAGTTATGTAGCGGAAGAGACCCAGTACTTC.

The V gene is TRBV5-1, the J gene TRBJ1-1; 8 bases align to TRBD1. With 4 bases clipped from V and 8 bases from J, the junction kept 4 bases outside the gene matches. The CDR3 is 12 residues long. Germline V gene sequence: CDR1 SGHRS, CDR2 YFSETQ. CDR3 in amino acids: CASSLGTGEAFF. CDR3 nucleotide sequence: TGCGCCAGCAGCCTCGGGACAGGAGAAGCTTTCTTT.

The J gene is TRBJ2-3, the V gene TRBV18; 10 positions match TRBD2. The CDR3 loop spans 15 amino acids. Unmatched junction bases numbered 1, after V lost 3 bases and J lost 1 base. In germline, CDR1 is KGHSH, CDR2 LQKENI. CDR3 protein: CASSPLAGGTDTQYF. CDR3 coding DNA: TGTGCCAGCTCACCGCTAGCGGGAGGCACAGATACGCAGTATTTT.

This chain uses TRBV28 with TRBJ2-3; TRBD2 agrees at 8 bases. This CDR3 spans 15 amino acids. Germline lookup yields CDR1 MDHEN and CDR2 SYDVKM. V trimming: 2 bases; J trimming: 4 bases; junction bases outside the gene matches: 5. Here the CDR3 DNA reads TGTGCCAGCAGTTTACCCGGGACTAGATCAGATACGCAGTATTTT. The encoded protein is CASSLPGTRSDTQYF. The variable domain in full, completed from reference TRBV28 and TRBJ2-3, reads DVKVTQSSRYLVKRTGEKVFLECVQDMDHENMFWYRQDPGLGLRLIYFSYDVKMKEKGDIPEGYSVSREKKERFSLILESASTNQTSMYLCASSLPGTRSDTQYFGPGTRLTVL.

This clone was seen a few times. The chain joins TRBV19 to TRBJ2-5; D possibly corresponds to TRBD1 (5 bases). The CDR3 sequence is 16 residues long. V lost 5 bases and J 3 bases, leaving 19 bases between the germline ends. Germline values: CDR1 LNHDA, CDR2 SQIVND (reference sequence). CDR3 sequence (DNA): TGTGCCAGTAGTCCCCATTCTCCCACAGGTGAAGAGACCCAGTACTTC. It yields the protein CASSPHSPTGEETQYF. The full variable domain, completed using reference TRBV19 and TRBJ2-5, is DGGITQSPKYLFRKEGQNVTLSCEQNLNHDAMYWYRQDPGQGLRLIYYSQIVNDFQKGDIAEGYSVSREKKESFPLTVTSAQKNPTAFYLCASSPHSPTGEETQYFGPGTRLLVL.